Each of the 24 T cell receptor beta chains below was sequenced from the same sample in a study of blood T cells in healthy people across ages. Alongside a J-beta primer mix, a sample-barcoded 5' primer served in a second PCR lasting about 7 to 12 cycles. TCRdb re-called the 5' RACE reads through MiXCR, storing one row per CDR3 protein. The table has about 800,000 distinct CDR3 sequences, 58% seen once. The sequencing sample was made of blood. All receptors come from a man aged 25 to 40 in good health.

CDR3 residues: CSVRAPTYNEQFF. CDR3 DNA sequence: TGCAGTGTAAGGGCTCCGACCTACAATGAGCAGTTCTTC. This rearrangement joins TRBV20-1 to TRBJ2-1; unclear D gene. The CDR3 contains 13 residues. The germline CDR1 and CDR2 sequences are DFQATT and SNEGSKA (reference sequence). Between the trimmed V and J ends, which lost 7 bases and 2 bases, there was a span of 12 bases.

This clonotype showed up just once. This chain links TRBV25-1 with TRBJ2-7, with D hard to call. The V gene lost 5 bases and the J gene lost 4 bases, with 12 bases spanning the gap. CDR1 is MGHDK and CDR2 is SYGVNS in the germline V gene. This CDR3 region has 13 residues. The CDR3 region is CASSHPSQYEQYF. DNA of the CDR3: TGTGCCAGCAGTCATCCCTCCCAATACGAGCAGTACTTC.

The V and J genes are TRBV20-1 and TRBJ1-1, with TRBD1 as a possible D gene (5 bases). The CDR3 contains 15 residues. The V and J ends lost 2 bases and 4 bases respectively, with 17 bases between them. Germline-derived CDR1 and CDR2 are DFQATT and SNEGSKA (reference sequence). The CDR3 nucleotides read TGCAGTGCTAGACCCGGGACCGTCGGGAGCACTGAAGCTTTCTTT. Encoded protein: CSARPGTVGSTEAFF.

The J gene is TRBJ1-2, the V gene TRBV15, with 7 positions matching TRBD1. CDR3 length: 14 amino acids. Looked up from germline, CDR1 is LNHNV and CDR2 is YYDKDF (reference sequence). V was pared by 5 bases and J by 4 bases, with 7 bases of the junction left unmatched. The CDR3 nucleotides read TGTGCCACCAGCGGGACAGCCCCCCTCTATGGCTACACCTTC. Translating gives CATSGTAPLYGYTF.

The chain joins TRBV20-1 to TRBJ2-5; 10 bases map to TRBD2. With V trimmed by 1 base and J by 4 bases, 6 bases remained unmatched. The CDR3 spans 15 residues. Germline V gives CDR1 DFQATT, CDR2 SNEGSKA (reference sequence). CDR3 nucleotide sequence: TGCAGTGCTAGAGCGACCACTAGCGGGATAGAGACCCAGTACTTC. It specifies CSARATTSGIETQYF.

This clonotype was observed many times. The chain links TRBV7-2 to TRBJ2-5; TRBD1 agrees at 7 bases. CDR1 and CDR2 (germline): SGHTA, FQGNSA. After removal of 6 bases from V and 2 bases from J, the junction contained 3 bases not matched to a gene. The CDR3 has 13 amino acids. The CDR3 sequence: CASSRGRQETQYF. Here the CDR3 DNA reads TGTGCCAGCAGTAGGGGGCGGCAAGAGACCCAGTACTTC.

This clonotype was observed a few times. Mismatch with germline at one junction end may stem from a read error. This chain uses TRBV20-1 with TRBJ2-4; TRBD2 aligns across 7 bases. CDR1 and CDR2 from the germline V gene are DFQATT and SNEGSKA (reference sequence). There are 12 residues in the CDR3. The CDR3 is CSAKSGMREQYF. The CDR3 DNA follows: TGCAGCGCTAAGAGCGGGATGAGGGAGCAGTACTTC.

Turning to this clonotype: An end of the junction differs from the germline gene, which may be a read error. J is TRBJ2-3 and V is TRBV7-2, with TRBD2 matching 7 bases. This CDR3 spans 12 amino acids. CDR1 is SGHTA and CDR2 is FQGNSA in the germline V gene. In DNA form, the CDR3 reads TGTGCTAGCAGCCGGGGGGTTGATACGCAGTATTTT. Amino acids: CASSRGVDTQYF.

This chain connects TRBV14 to TRBJ2-7, with D unclear. V was clipped by 0 bases and J by 7 bases, with 22 bases between them. Germline CDR1 and CDR2: SGHDN and FVKESK. The CDR3 has 17 amino acids. In nucleotides, the CDR3 is TGTGCCAGCAGCCAAGAGGTCCAGAGCATCTCCTACAATGAGCAGTACTTC. This encodes CASSQEVQSISYNEQYF.

V and J are TRBV6-2 or TRBV6-3 and TRBJ2-1, with a tentative D call TRBD1 (5 bases). Per the germline V gene, CDR1 is MNHEY and CDR2 is SVGEGT. The V and J ends lost 6 bases and 10 bases respectively, with 10 bases between them. This CDR3 has 11 amino acids. The CDR3 sequence is CASSRWGEQFF. The CDR3 DNA sequence: TGTGCCAGCAGCCGTTGGGGCGAGCAGTTCTTC.

This clonotype appeared a few times. The CDR3 region is CASSLEGSGYGYTF. The CDR3 DNA sequence: TGTGCCAGCAGCTTAGAGGGCTCGGGCTATGGCTACACCTTC. The rearrangement joins TRBV7-2 to TRBJ1-2; D remains ambiguous. The CDR3 extends over 14 amino acids. V gave up 1 base and J gave up 4 bases, with 10 bases separating them. The germline gives CDR1 SGHTA, CDR2 FQGNSA.

The chain employs TRBV7-9 and TRBJ2-5, with D possibly called TRBD1 or TRBD2 (5 bases each). Per the germline V gene, CDR1 is SEHNR and CDR2 is FQNEAQ (reference sequence). The CDR3 has 13 residues. V lost 2 bases and J lost 5, with 9 bases in between. CDR3 nucleotide sequence: TGTGCCAGCAGCTTATACTGGGGGGAGACCCAGTACTTC. Protein: CASSLYWGETQYF.

The chain links TRBV29-1 to TRBJ2-3; 11 nucleotides agree with TRBD2. This CDR3 is 15 amino acids long. CDR1 and CDR2 (germline): SQVTM, ANQGSEA. The V segment lost 7 bases and the J segment 3 bases; nucleotides outside the gene matches: 9. CDR3 loop: CSAPITSGGTDTQYF. Written as DNA, the CDR3 is TGCAGCGCACCAATCACTAGCGGGGGAACAGATACGCAGTATTTT.

The chain links TRBV15 to TRBJ1-5; possibly TRBD1 for D (5 bases). The CDR3 is made up of 15 amino acids. The V gene lost 1 base and the J gene lost 4 bases, with 11 bases spanning the gap. Germline V CDR1 and CDR2: LNHNV, YYDKDF (reference sequence). The CDR3 loop is CATSRVGLGNQPQHF. DNA of the CDR3: TGTGCCACCAGCAGAGTGGGGCTGGGGAATCAGCCCCAGCATTTT. The variable domain in full, with the rest retrieved from reference TRBV15 and TRBJ1-5, is DAMVIQNPRYQVTQFGKPVTLSCSQTLNHNVMYWYQQKSSQAPKLLFHYYDKDFNNEADTPDNFQSRRPNTSFCFLDIRSPGLGDTAMYLCATSRVGLGNQPQHFGDGTRLSIL.

This clonotype was observed a handful of times. The gene calls are TRBV6-6 and TRBJ1-4; D is unresolved. V gave up 2 bases and J gave up 8 bases, with 3 bases separating them. Germline V lookup: CDR1 MNHNY, CDR2 SVGAGI (reference sequence). CDR3 size: 11 residues. CDR3 sequence (DNA): TGTGCCAGCAGTTACCCCGAAAAACTGTTTTTT. Its translation is CASSYPEKLFF.

This clonotype appeared a few times. This chain uses TRBV4-3 with TRBJ2-1; D unresolved. V lost 0 bases and J lost 8, with 20 bases in between. CDR1 and CDR2 from the germline V gene are LGHNA and YSLEER. The CDR3 covers 17 residues. The CDR3 reads CASSQEFGAGLSDEQFF. Here the CDR3 DNA reads TGCGCCAGCAGCCAAGAGTTCGGAGCAGGCCTGAGTGATGAGCAGTTCTTC.

The rearrangement uses TRBV7-9 and TRBJ1-2; D might be TRBD1 (6 bases). Germline CDR1 SEHNR, CDR2 FQNEAQ (reference sequence). This CDR3 is built from 15 residues. V lost 6 bases to trimming and J lost 8 bases, with 22 bases between them. CDR3 region: CASRQPLTGPGGYTF. In DNA form, the CDR3 reads TGTGCCAGCAGGCAGCCTCTAACAGGGCCGGGGGGCTACACCTTC.

The V and J genes are TRBV28 and TRBJ1-1; no clear D gene. The germline V gene encodes CDR1 MDHEN and CDR2 SYDVKM. The CDR3 has 11 amino acids. The V end was cut by 5 bases, the J end by 8 bases, with 9 bases between. CDR3 region: CASSIPQEAFF. In nucleotides, the CDR3 is TGTGCCAGCAGTATACCACAGGAAGCTTTCTTT.

The chain uses TRBV24-1 and TRBJ2-1; D perhaps matches TRBD2 (5 bases). The CDR3 runs 15 residues. Between the trimmed V and J ends, which lost 3 bases and 3 bases, there was a span of 11 bases. In germline, CDR1 is KGHDR, CDR2 SFDVKD. In DNA form, the CDR3 reads TGTGCCACCAGTGATAGCGGAGGATACTACAATGAGCAGTTCTTC. It yields the protein CATSDSGGYYNEQFF.

In this sample, this clonotype turned up a few times. The chain combines TRBV6-2 or TRBV6-3 with TRBJ2-1, with 7 bases matching TRBD2. Per the germline V gene, CDR1 is MNHEY and CDR2 is SVGEGT. This CDR3 has 14 residues. V trimming: 4 bases; J trimming: 6 bases; junction bases outside the gene matches: 6. The CDR3 DNA reads as TGTGCCAGCAGTTTAAGCGGGGCCTCCAATGAGCAGTTCTTC. Translated, it gives CASSLSGASNEQFF.

CDR3 sequence reads: CSARVGGENTEAFF. The CDR3 region has the DNA TGCAGTGCTAGAGTGGGGGGGGAGAACACTGAAGCTTTCTTT. The chain carries TRBV20-1 and TRBJ1-1; weak D call: TRBD1 (5 bases). V lost 1 base to trimming and J lost 1 base, with 10 bases between them. The CDR3 contains 14 residues. Germline CDR1 is DFQATT and CDR2 is SNEGSKA (reference sequence).

This clonotype was recorded a few times. The chain has TRBV4-2 and TRBJ2-5; unclear D gene. This CDR3 region has 14 residues. V was cut by 0 bases and J by 1 base, with 6 bases left in between. Germline values: CDR1 LGHNA, CDR2 YNFKEQ. The CDR3 here is CASSQEAIQETQYF. The CDR3 DNA reads as TGTGCCAGCAGCCAAGAGGCGATCCAAGAGACCCAGTACTTC.

The chain uses TRBV28 and TRBJ2-7; a weak D match, TRBD2 (6 bases). The CDR3 sequence is 13 residues long. CDR1 and CDR2 (germline): MDHEN, SYDVKM. V lost 10 bases, J lost 4 bases, and 17 bases lay in between. CDR3 DNA sequence: TGTGCCATCCAATCTGGCGGGGAATACGAGCAGTACTTC. Residues: CAIQSGGEYEQYF.

This clonotype was counted a single time. The CDR3 DNA sequence: TGTGCCAGCAGCTTCGAGCGTCTGTCGGTGAATGAGCAGTTCTTC. Residues: CASSFERLSVNEQFF. The chain links TRBV11-2 to TRBJ2-1, with D uncertain. CDR3 length equals 15 residues. CDR1 is SGHAT and CDR2 is FQNNGV in the germline V gene. The V end was cut by 3 bases, the J end by 7 bases, with 16 bases between.